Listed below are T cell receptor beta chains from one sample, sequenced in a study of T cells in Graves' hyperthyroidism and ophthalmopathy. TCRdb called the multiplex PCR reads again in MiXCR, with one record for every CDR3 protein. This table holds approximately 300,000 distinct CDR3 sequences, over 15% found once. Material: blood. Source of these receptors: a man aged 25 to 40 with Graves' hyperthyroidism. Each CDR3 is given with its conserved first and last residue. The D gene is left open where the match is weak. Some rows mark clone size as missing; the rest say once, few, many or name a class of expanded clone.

CDR3nt: TGTGCCAGCAGCCCCCGGACAGGGGGCTATTTGAACACTGAAGCTTTCTTT; CDR3aa: CASSPRTGGYLNTEAFF; d_gene: TRBD1; abundance: many; j_gene: TRBJ1-1; v_gene: TRBV7-9
CDR3nt: TGTGCCAGCGTATGGGGTAGGAATGAGCAGTTCTTC; CDR3aa: CASVWGRNEQFF; d_gene: -; abundance: -; j_gene: TRBJ2-1; v_gene: TRBV6-1
CDR3nt: TGTGCCAGCTCACCACCGACTAGCCCGGGGGAGCAGTACTTC; CDR3aa: CASSPPTSPGEQYF; d_gene: TRBD2; abundance: many; j_gene: TRBJ2-7; v_gene: TRBV18
CDR3nt: TGTGCCAGCAGTCCTCGCACCGACAGGGGCTATGGCTACACCTTC; CDR3aa: CASSPRTDRGYGYTF; d_gene: TRBD1; abundance: many; j_gene: TRBJ1-2; v_gene: TRBV6-1
CDR3nt: TGTGCCAGCAGCGCCGACGGATTCGCGGGTGAGCAGTACTTC; CDR3aa: CASSADGFAGEQYF; d_gene: -; abundance: many; j_gene: TRBJ2-7; v_gene: TRBV9
CDR3nt: TGTGCCACCAGCGGACCTGGGTGGGAGGGATACAATGAGCAGTTCTTC; CDR3aa: CATSGPGWEGYNEQFF; d_gene: TRBD2; abundance: few; j_gene: TRBJ2-1; v_gene: TRBV24-1
CDR3nt: TGTGCCAGCAGCTTGCGACAGGGAGGAACAGATACGCAGTATTTT; CDR3aa: CASSLRQGGTDTQYF; d_gene: -; abundance: many; j_gene: TRBJ2-3; v_gene: TRBV7-9
CDR3nt: TGTGCCAGCAGGACGAGCGGGAGGAGCTTTCAAGAGACCCAGTACTTC; CDR3aa: CASRTSGRSFQETQYF; d_gene: TRBD2; abundance: many; j_gene: TRBJ2-5; v_gene: TRBV2
CDR3nt: TGTGCCAGCAGCCCCGCGGGGTTCAGCTCCTACAATGAGCAGTTCTTC; CDR3aa: CASSPAGFSSYNEQFF; d_gene: -; abundance: many; j_gene: TRBJ2-1; v_gene: TRBV3-1
CDR3nt: TGTGCCAGCAGGGCCGGGACTAGCGCCGATACGCAGTATTTT; CDR3aa: CASRAGTSADTQYF; d_gene: TRBD2; abundance: many; j_gene: TRBJ2-3; v_gene: TRBV11-2
CDR3nt: TGTGCCACCAGCAGAGGACTAGAAGAGACCCAGTACTTC; CDR3aa: CATSRGLEETQYF; d_gene: -; abundance: -; j_gene: TRBJ2-5; v_gene: TRBV15
CDR3nt: TGTGCCAGCAGCCAGTGTTACAATGAGCAGTTCTTC; CDR3aa: CASSQCYNEQFF; d_gene: -; abundance: -; j_gene: TRBJ2-1; v_gene: TRBV3-1
CDR3nt: TGTGCCAGCAGTCCGGGACCCTATAGCAATCAGCCCCAGCATTTT; CDR3aa: CASSPGPYSNQPQHF; d_gene: -; abundance: -; j_gene: TRBJ1-5; v_gene: TRBV6-1
CDR3nt: TGTGCCAGCAGCCCGGATAACAATGAGCAGTTCTTC; CDR3aa: CASSPDNNEQFF; d_gene: -; abundance: many; j_gene: TRBJ2-1; v_gene: TRBV3-1
CDR3nt: TGCGCCAGCAGCCCTGATAGAGAGACCCAGTACTTC; CDR3aa: CASSPDRETQYF; d_gene: -; abundance: many; j_gene: TRBJ2-5; v_gene: TRBV4-1
CDR3nt: TGTGCCAGCAGTTTGGAGGGGCTCGGTTTAAACACTGAAGCTTTCTTT; CDR3aa: CASSLEGLGLNTEAFF; d_gene: -; abundance: many; j_gene: TRBJ1-1; v_gene: TRBV28
CDR3nt: TGTGCCAGCAGCTTGAACAGTAACTATGGCTACACCTTC; CDR3aa: CASSLNSNYGYTF; d_gene: -; abundance: many; j_gene: TRBJ1-2; v_gene: TRBV11-1
CDR3nt: TGTGCCAGCTCGTCGGCGGCTGAGGGGCAGCCCCAGCATTTT; CDR3aa: CASSSAAEGQPQHF; d_gene: -; abundance: -; j_gene: TRBJ1-5; v_gene: TRBV27
CDR3nt: TGCAGTGCTATACGCAGGGGGCATGGGACTGAAGCTTTCTTT; CDR3aa: CSAIRRGHGTEAFF; d_gene: TRBD1; abundance: few; j_gene: TRBJ1-1; v_gene: TRBV20-1
CDR3nt: TGCAGTGCTAGACTTGAACAGGGAGGGGAGACCCAGTACTTC; CDR3aa: CSARLEQGGETQYF; d_gene: -; abundance: few; j_gene: TRBJ2-5; v_gene: TRBV20-1
CDR3nt: TGTGCCAGCAGCTTCGGGGCACCGACAACCAACACTGAAGCTTTCTTT; CDR3aa: CASSFGAPTTNTEAFF; d_gene: -; abundance: -; j_gene: TRBJ1-1; v_gene: TRBV7-9
CDR3nt: TGTGCCAGCAGCGTTCGATATGGCTACACCTTC; CDR3aa: CASSVRYGYTF; d_gene: -; abundance: once; j_gene: TRBJ1-2; v_gene: TRBV28
CDR3nt: TGCAGCGTCCGGACAGGGAACAACCACGAGCAGTACTTC; CDR3aa: CSVRTGNNHEQYF; d_gene: TRBD1; abundance: few; j_gene: TRBJ2-7; v_gene: TRBV29-1
CDR3nt: TGTGCCAGCAGCATGCCGGAGTCGGTGGGGGACGAGCAGTACTTC; CDR3aa: CASSMPESVGDEQYF; d_gene: -; abundance: -; j_gene: TRBJ2-7; v_gene: TRBV7-9
CDR3nt: TGCGCCAGCAGCTTGGGGTGGAGGGAGTCCTCAGCGGATGGCTACACCTTC; CDR3aa: CASSLGWRESSADGYTF; d_gene: -; abundance: many; j_gene: TRBJ1-2; v_gene: TRBV5-1
CDR3nt: TGTGCCAGCAGCTTAGCGCGTACGGGGGGACTAGCCGCTGAGCAGTTCTTC; CDR3aa: CASSLARTGGLAAEQFF; d_gene: TRBD2; abundance: few; j_gene: TRBJ2-1; v_gene: TRBV7-6
CDR3nt: TGTGCCAGCAGTTTTGTGGGGTATGGCAATCAGCCCCAGCATTTT; CDR3aa: CASSFVGYGNQPQHF; d_gene: -; abundance: -; j_gene: TRBJ1-5; v_gene: TRBV28
CDR3nt: TGTGCCAGCAGCCCGGACCTCAATCTATCCCTCCACTTT; CDR3aa: CASSPDLNLSLHF; d_gene: -; abundance: many; j_gene: TRBJ1-6; v_gene: TRBV6-1
CDR3nt: TGTGCCAGCAGCCCCTTAAGGGGCGGAGGGGGGACCCAGTACTTC; CDR3aa: CASSPLRGGGGTQYF; d_gene: -; abundance: few; j_gene: TRBJ2-5; v_gene: TRBV7-9
CDR3nt: TGTGCCAGCTCGGGAGGGCCTAGCGGTTACAATGAGCAGTTCTTC; CDR3aa: CASSGGPSGYNEQFF; d_gene: TRBD2; abundance: few; j_gene: TRBJ2-1; v_gene: TRBV9
CDR3nt: TGTGCCAGCAGCGGCACAGGGGGCTCTGGGGCCAACGTCCTGACTTTC; CDR3aa: CASSGTGGSGANVLTF; d_gene: TRBD1; abundance: -; j_gene: TRBJ2-6; v_gene: TRBV9
CDR3nt: TGTGCCTGGAGTGTAGGGGTGGTGAGCACTGAAGCTTTCTTT; CDR3aa: CAWSVGVVSTEAFF; d_gene: -; abundance: -; j_gene: TRBJ1-1; v_gene: TRBV30
CDR3nt: TGTGCCTGCACCCAAGGGACAGGAGACACCGTAGCTTTCTTT; CDR3aa: CACTQGTGDTVAFF; d_gene: TRBD1; abundance: -; j_gene: TRBJ1-1; v_gene: TRBV3-1
CDR3nt: TGTGCCAGCAGCGAGGGGGGGAAAACTGAAGCTTTCTTT; CDR3aa: CASSEGGKTEAFF; d_gene: -; abundance: -; j_gene: TRBJ1-1; v_gene: TRBV9
CDR3nt: TGTGCCTGGAGTGTAACGGACAGCACGTACCAAGAGACCCAGTACTTC; CDR3aa: CAWSVTDSTYQETQYF; d_gene: -; abundance: many; j_gene: TRBJ2-5; v_gene: TRBV30
CDR3nt: TGTGCCAGCAGCATCTCGGGTCTTAATGAAAAACTGTTTTTT; CDR3aa: CASSISGLNEKLFF; d_gene: -; abundance: many; j_gene: TRBJ1-4; v_gene: TRBV5-5
CDR3nt: TGTGCCACCAGCAGTCAGGGAAGCACAGATACGCAGTATTTT; CDR3aa: CATSSQGSTDTQYF; d_gene: -; abundance: many; j_gene: TRBJ2-3; v_gene: TRBV15
CDR3nt: TGCAGTGCTAGAGATCCCTCAGGGGACGAAAAACTGTTTTTT; CDR3aa: CSARDPSGDEKLFF; d_gene: -; abundance: many; j_gene: TRBJ1-4; v_gene: TRBV20-1
CDR3nt: TGTGCCACCGGACTAGCGGGAGGTTTGGATGAGCAGTTCTTC; CDR3aa: CATGLAGGLDEQFF; d_gene: TRBD2; abundance: many; j_gene: TRBJ2-1; v_gene: TRBV28
CDR3nt: TGTGCCAGCAGCCTCGGACTAGCGGTTTACGAGCAGTACTTC; CDR3aa: CASSLGLAVYEQYF; d_gene: TRBD2; abundance: many; j_gene: TRBJ2-7; v_gene: TRBV3-1
CDR3nt: TGTGCCTGGATCCTCGACAGGGGCTATGGCTACACCTTC; CDR3aa: CAWILDRGYGYTF; d_gene: TRBD1; abundance: many; j_gene: TRBJ1-2; v_gene: TRBV30
CDR3nt: TGTGCCACCAGTGATTCGGGGACCCTCCTTAATGAGCAGTTCTTC; CDR3aa: CATSDSGTLLNEQFF; d_gene: -; abundance: many; j_gene: TRBJ2-1; v_gene: TRBV24-1
CDR3nt: TGTGCCAGCAGCATAGGACAGGGGAATTCACCCCTCCACTTT; CDR3aa: CASSIGQGNSPLHF; d_gene: TRBD1; abundance: few; j_gene: TRBJ1-6; v_gene: TRBV4-2
CDR3nt: TGTGCCAGCCGTAGGCGAGGGACGGGGACTTTGGATGGCTACACCTTC; CDR3aa: CASRRRGTGTLDGYTF; d_gene: -; abundance: few; j_gene: TRBJ1-2; v_gene: TRBV6-1
CDR3nt: TGTGCCAGCTCACCACCCTCGTCCCCCTACGAGCAGTACTTC; CDR3aa: CASSPPSSPYEQYF; d_gene: -; abundance: -; j_gene: TRBJ2-7; v_gene: TRBV18
CDR3nt: TGTGCCAGCTCACCACCCACGGGACAGGGAAACCCCTACGAGCAGTACTTC; CDR3aa: CASSPPTGQGNPYEQYF; d_gene: TRBD1; abundance: many; j_gene: TRBJ2-7; v_gene: TRBV18
CDR3nt: TGTGCCAGCAGTGGGCGGACAGGGGGCTCCCAGCCCCAGCATTTT; CDR3aa: CASSGRTGGSQPQHF; d_gene: TRBD1; abundance: -; j_gene: TRBJ1-5; v_gene: TRBV6-1
CDR3nt: TGTGCCAGTAGTGTCGGGCGAGAGACCCAGTACTTC; CDR3aa: CASSVGRETQYF; d_gene: -; abundance: few; j_gene: TRBJ2-5; v_gene: TRBV19
CDR3nt: TGCGCCAGCAGCCGACAGGACACAGGGACATACCGCTACGAGCAGTACTTC; CDR3aa: CASSRQDTGTYRYEQYF; d_gene: -; abundance: many; j_gene: TRBJ2-7; v_gene: TRBV5-1
CDR3nt: TGCGCCAGCAGCTTGGGAGGGCTAGCGGGCACAGATACGCAGTATTTT; CDR3aa: CASSLGGLAGTDTQYF; d_gene: TRBD2; abundance: many; j_gene: TRBJ2-3; v_gene: TRBV5-1
CDR3nt: TGTGCCAGCAGTGATACAGGGCGTCCCTACAATGAGCAGTTCTTC; CDR3aa: CASSDTGRPYNEQFF; d_gene: -; abundance: many; j_gene: TRBJ2-1; v_gene: TRBV12-3/TRBV12-4
CDR3nt: TGTGCCAGCAAACAAACGGGAGCCGGGGAGCTGTTTTTT; CDR3aa: CASKQTGAGELFF; d_gene: -; abundance: -; j_gene: TRBJ2-2; v_gene: TRBV11-3
CDR3nt: TGTGCCAGCAGTGAAGCGACAGGGTACTCGAACACCGGGGAGCTGTTTTTT; CDR3aa: CASSEATGYSNTGELFF; d_gene: TRBD1; abundance: -; j_gene: TRBJ2-2; v_gene: TRBV6-1
CDR3nt: TGTGCCTGGATGTTGATCCCGAACACTGAAGCTTTCTTT; CDR3aa: CAWMLIPNTEAFF; d_gene: -; abundance: many; j_gene: TRBJ1-1; v_gene: TRBV30
CDR3nt: TGTGCCAGCAGCGGTACTAGCGGGAGTTGGTACAATGAGCAGTTCTTC; CDR3aa: CASSGTSGSWYNEQFF; d_gene: TRBD2; abundance: many; j_gene: TRBJ2-1; v_gene: TRBV2
CDR3nt: TGTGCCTGGAGCTTTGGGGGAGATACGCAGTATTTT; CDR3aa: CAWSFGGDTQYF; d_gene: -; abundance: many; j_gene: TRBJ2-3; v_gene: TRBV30
CDR3nt: TGTGCCAGCAGTTTATCCTCTTCCCCGGCGCAGGACCTCTATGGCTACACCTTC; CDR3aa: CASSLSSSPAQDLYGYTF; d_gene: -; abundance: many; j_gene: TRBJ1-2; v_gene: TRBV28
CDR3nt: TGTGCCAGCAGTCACGACTTCTACAATGAGCAGTTCTTC; CDR3aa: CASSHDFYNEQFF; d_gene: -; abundance: many; j_gene: TRBJ2-1; v_gene: TRBV6-1